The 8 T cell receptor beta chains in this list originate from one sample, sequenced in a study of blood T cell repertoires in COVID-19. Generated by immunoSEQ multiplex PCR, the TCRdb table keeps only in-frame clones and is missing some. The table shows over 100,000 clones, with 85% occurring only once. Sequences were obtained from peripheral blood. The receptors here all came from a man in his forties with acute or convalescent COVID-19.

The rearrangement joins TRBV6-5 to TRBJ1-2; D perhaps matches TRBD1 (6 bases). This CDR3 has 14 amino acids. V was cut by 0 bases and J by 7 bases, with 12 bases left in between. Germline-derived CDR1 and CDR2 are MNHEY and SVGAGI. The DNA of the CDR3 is TGTGCCAGCAGTTACTCCGGGACATTGGGTGGCTACACCTTC. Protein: CASSYSGTLGGYTF.

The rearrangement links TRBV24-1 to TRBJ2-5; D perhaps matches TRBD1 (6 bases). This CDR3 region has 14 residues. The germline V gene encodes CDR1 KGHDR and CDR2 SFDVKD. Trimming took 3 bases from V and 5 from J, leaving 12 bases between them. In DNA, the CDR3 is TGTGCCACCAGTGATGGACAGATCGGGGAGACCCAGTACTTC. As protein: CATSDGQIGETQYF.

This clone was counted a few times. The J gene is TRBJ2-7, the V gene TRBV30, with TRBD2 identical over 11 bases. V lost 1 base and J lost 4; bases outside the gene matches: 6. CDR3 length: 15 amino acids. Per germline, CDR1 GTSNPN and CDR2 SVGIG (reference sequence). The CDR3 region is CAWSGGLAVEYEQYF. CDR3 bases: TGTGCCTGGAGTGGGGGACTAGCGGTCGAATACGAGCAGTACTTC.

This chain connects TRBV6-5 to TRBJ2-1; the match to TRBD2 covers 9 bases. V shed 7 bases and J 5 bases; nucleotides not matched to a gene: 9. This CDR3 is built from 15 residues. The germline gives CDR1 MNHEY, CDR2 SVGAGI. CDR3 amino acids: CASKSRLAANNEQFF. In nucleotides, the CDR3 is TGTGCCAGCAAATCCCGACTAGCGGCTAACAATGAGCAGTTCTTC.

The CDR3 bases are TGTGCCAGTAGTCCACAACCGGGACAGGGGACAACAGATACGCAGTATTTT. Amino acids: CASSPQPGQGTTDTQYF. This rearrangement joins TRBV19 to TRBJ2-3, with 10 bases that match TRBD1. CDR1 and CDR2 from the germline V gene are LNHDA and SQIVND (reference sequence). Unmatched junction bases numbered 11, after V lost 5 bases and J lost 3 bases. This CDR3 has 17 amino acids.

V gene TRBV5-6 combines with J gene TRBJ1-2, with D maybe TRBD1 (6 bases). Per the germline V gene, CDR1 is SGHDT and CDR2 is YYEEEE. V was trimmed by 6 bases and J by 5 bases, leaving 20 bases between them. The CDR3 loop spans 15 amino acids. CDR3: CASTEGGNREYGYTF. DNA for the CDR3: TGTGCCAGCACCGAGGGGGGGAACAGGGAATATGGCTACACCTTC.

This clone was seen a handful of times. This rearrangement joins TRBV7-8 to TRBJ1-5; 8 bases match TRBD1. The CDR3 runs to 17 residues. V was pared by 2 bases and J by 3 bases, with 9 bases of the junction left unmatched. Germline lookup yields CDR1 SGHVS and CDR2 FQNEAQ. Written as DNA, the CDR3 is TGTGCCAGCAGCTTACAGGGGGCCCATTTTATCAATCAGCCCCAGCATTTT. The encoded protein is CASSLQGAHFINQPQHF.

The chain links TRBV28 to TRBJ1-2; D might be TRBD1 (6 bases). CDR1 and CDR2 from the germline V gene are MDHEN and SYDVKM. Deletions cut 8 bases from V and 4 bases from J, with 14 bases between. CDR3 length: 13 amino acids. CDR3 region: CASGQGRSYGYTF. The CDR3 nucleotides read TGTGCCAGCGGCCAGGGGCGATCCTATGGCTACACCTTC.